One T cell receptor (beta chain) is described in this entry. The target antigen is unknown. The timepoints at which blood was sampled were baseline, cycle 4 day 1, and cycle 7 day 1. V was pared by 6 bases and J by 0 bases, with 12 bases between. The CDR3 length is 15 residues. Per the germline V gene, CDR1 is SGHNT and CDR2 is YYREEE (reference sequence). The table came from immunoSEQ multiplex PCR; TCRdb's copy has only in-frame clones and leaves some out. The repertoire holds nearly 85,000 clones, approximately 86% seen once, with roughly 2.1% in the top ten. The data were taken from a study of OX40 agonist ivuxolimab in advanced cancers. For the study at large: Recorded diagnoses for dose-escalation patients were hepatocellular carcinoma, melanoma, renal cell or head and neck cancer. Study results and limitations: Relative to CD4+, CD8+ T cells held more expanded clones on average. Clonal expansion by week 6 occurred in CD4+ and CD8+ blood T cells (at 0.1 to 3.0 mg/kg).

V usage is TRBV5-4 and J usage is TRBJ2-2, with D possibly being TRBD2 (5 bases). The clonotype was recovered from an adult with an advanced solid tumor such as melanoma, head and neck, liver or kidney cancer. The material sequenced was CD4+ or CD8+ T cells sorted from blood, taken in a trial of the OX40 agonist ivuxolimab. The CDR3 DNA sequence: TGTGCCAGCACCCGGGAAACCACGAACACCGGGGAGCTGTTTTTT. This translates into CASTRETTNTGELFF.